This T cell receptor beta chain stems from a study of cytomegalovirus exposure and HLA in healthy donors. Primers for the PCR totalled 60 Vbeta and 13 Jbeta. Data came from immunoSEQ multiplex PCR; TCRdb stores just in-frame clones and leaves some out. The sample carries about 150,000 clones, approximately 85% recorded once. The J segment lost 5 bases and the V segment lost 2 bases, leaving 12 bases of the junction unmatched. The CDR3 extends over 18 amino acids. Germline loops: CDR1 LGHNA, CDR2 YNFKEQ. This chain uses TRBV4-2 with TRBJ2-5; the match to TRBD2 covers 12 bases. This sequence originates from a woman between 18 and 29 years old in good health and CMV-seronegative. The sequenced material came from PBMCs. Here the CDR3 DNA reads TGTGCCAGCAGCCAAAGCGGCTCTAGCGGGGGGGCCGCTGAGACCCAGTACTTC. Translating gives CASSQSGSSGGAAETQYF.